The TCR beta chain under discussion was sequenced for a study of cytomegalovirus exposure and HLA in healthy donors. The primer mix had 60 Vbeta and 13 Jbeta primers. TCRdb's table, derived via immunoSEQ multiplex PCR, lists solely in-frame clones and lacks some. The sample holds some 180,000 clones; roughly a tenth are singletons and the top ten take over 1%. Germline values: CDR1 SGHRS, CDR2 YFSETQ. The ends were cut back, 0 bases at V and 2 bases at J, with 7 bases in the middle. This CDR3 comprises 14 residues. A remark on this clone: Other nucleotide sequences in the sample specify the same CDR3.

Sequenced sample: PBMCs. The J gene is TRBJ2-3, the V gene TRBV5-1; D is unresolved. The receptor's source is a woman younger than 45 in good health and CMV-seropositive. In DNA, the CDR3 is TGCGCCAGCAGCTTGGGACAATCCACAGATACGCAGTATTTT. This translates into CASSLGQSTDTQYF. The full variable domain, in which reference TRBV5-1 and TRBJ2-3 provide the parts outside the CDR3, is KAGVTQTPRYLIKTRGQQVTLSCSPISGHRSVSWYQQTPGQGLQFLFEYFSETQRNKGNFPGRFSGRQFSNSRSEMNVSTLELGDSALYLCASSLGQSTDTQYFGPGTRLTVL.